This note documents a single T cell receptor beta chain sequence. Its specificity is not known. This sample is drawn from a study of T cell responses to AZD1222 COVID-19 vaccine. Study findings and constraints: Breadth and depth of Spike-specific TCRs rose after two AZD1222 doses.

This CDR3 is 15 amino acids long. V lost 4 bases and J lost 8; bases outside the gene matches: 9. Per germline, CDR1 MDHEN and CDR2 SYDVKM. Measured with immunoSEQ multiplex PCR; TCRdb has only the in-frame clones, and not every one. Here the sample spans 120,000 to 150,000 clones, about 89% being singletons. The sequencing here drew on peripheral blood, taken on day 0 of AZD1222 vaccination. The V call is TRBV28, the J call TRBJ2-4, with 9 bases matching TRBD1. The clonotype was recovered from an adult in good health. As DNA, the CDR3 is TGTGCCAGCAGTTCCCGACCGGGACAGGGTTACATTCAGTACTTC. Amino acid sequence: CASSSRPGQGYIQYF.